These 10 T cell receptor beta chains came from one sample sequenced in a study of ipilimumab plus nivolumab after autologous stem cell transplantation. Assay: immunoSEQ multiplex PCR; the TCRdb copy retains only in-frame clones and omits some. The sample shows 15,000 to 20,000 clones, roughly four fifths of them seen only once. Source: PBMCs, taken in a trial of ipilimumab plus nivolumab as post-transplant consolidation. The receptors come from a male donor with diffuse large B-cell lymphoma.

This clone was counted a single time. This sequence joins TRBV28 and TRBJ1-4; 8 bases are a match to TRBD1. Germline V gene lookup returns CDR1 MDHEN and CDR2 SYDVKM. This CDR3 has 15 amino acids. The V and J ends lost 4 bases and 4 bases, in that order; junction bases with no gene match: 5. CDR3 sequence: CASSSRTGLNEKLFF. The CDR3 nucleotides are TGTGCCAGCAGTTCAAGGACAGGGCTTAATGAAAAACTGTTTTTT.

The chain has TRBV4-3 and TRBJ2-7, with no clear D. V dropped 0 bases and J dropped 0 bases, with 6 bases sitting between them. The germline gives CDR1 LGHNA, CDR2 YSLEER. The CDR3 is made up of 14 amino acids. Here the CDR3 reads CASSQESDSYEQYF. As DNA, the CDR3 is TGCGCCAGCAGCCAAGAGTCCGACTCCTACGAGCAGTACTTC.

A note on this clone: The junction does not match germline at one end; this may be a read error. V is TRBV2 and J is TRBJ1-2, with D perhaps matching TRBD1 (5 bases). CDR1 and CDR2 from the germline V gene are SNHLY and FYNNEI. The CDR3 covers 14 residues. The DNA for the CDR3 is TGTGCCAGCAGCGAAGACAGAGGGCACTATGGCTACACCTTC. The encoded protein is CASSEDRGHYGYTF.

V usage is TRBV19 and J usage is TRBJ2-1; D ambiguous. The ends were cut back, 7 bases at V and 8 bases at J, with 15 bases in the middle. CDR1 and CDR2 (germline): LNHDA, SQIVND (reference sequence). The CDR3 has 13 amino acids. The CDR3 sequence is CASIPWGEDEQFF. CDR3 bases: TGTGCCAGTATCCCGTGGGGTGAAGATGAGCAGTTCTTC.

The genes are TRBV2 and TRBJ1-1, with D perhaps matching TRBD1 (6 bases). The CDR3 is 13 residues long. Germline values: CDR1 SNHLY, CDR2 FYNNEI. V lost 4 bases, J lost 8 bases, and 14 bases lay in between. In nucleotides, the CDR3 is TGTGCCAGCAGTGGGCTATTAGGGGGGGAAGCTTTCTTT. This translates into CASSGLLGGEAFF.

This clone was counted a single time. The chain couples TRBV7-2 to TRBJ2-6, with unresolved D. Trimming shortened V by 10 bases and J by 1 base, and 8 bases separated the two germline ends. Germline V gives CDR1 SGHTA, CDR2 FQGNSA. The CDR3 has 13 residues. CDR3 DNA: TGTGCCACCGGGTTATCTGGGGCCAACGTCCTGACTTTC. This encodes CATGLSGANVLTF.

The chain has TRBV7-2 and TRBJ1-4, with D maybe TRBD1 (6 bases). The germline CDR1 and CDR2 sequences are SGHTA and FQGNSA. V lost 6 bases, J lost 8 bases, and 22 bases lay in between. The CDR3 loop spans 16 amino acids. The CDR3 loop reads CASSPMARDNGEKLFF. The CDR3 DNA follows: TGTGCCAGCAGTCCCATGGCTCGGGACAACGGCGAAAAACTGTTTTTT.

The CDR3 nucleotides are TGTGCCAGCAGCCGGCGGGGAGGTCAGCCCCAGCATTTT. Its translation is CASSRRGGQPQHF. The chain recombines TRBV5-6 with TRBJ1-5; D is ambiguous. The CDR3 extends over 13 amino acids. Trimming shortened V by 4 bases and J by 6 bases, and 11 bases separated the two germline ends. Germline V gives CDR1 SGHDT, CDR2 YYEEEE.

The gene calls are TRBV2 and TRBJ2-1; TRBD2 matches 10 bases. Germline CDR1 is SNHLY and CDR2 is FYNNEI. V gave up 3 bases and J gave up 4 bases; unmatched junction bases: 12. The CDR3 consists of 18 residues. The CDR3 reads CASSDWSLAGEKYNEQFF. CDR3 sequence (DNA): TGTGCCAGCAGTGATTGGAGCCTAGCGGGGGAGAAATACAATGAGCAGTTCTTC.

This clone is classed as medium-sized. The J gene is TRBJ1-1, the V gene TRBV9, with unresolved D. Trimming took 5 bases from V and 4 from J, leaving 12 bases between them. Germline CDR1 and CDR2: SGDLS and YYNGEE. The CDR3 runs 13 residues. CDR3 amino acids: CASRGEDTTEAFF. The CDR3, as DNA: TGTGCCAGCAGAGGAGAGGATACCACTGAAGCTTTCTTT.